One T cell receptor (beta chain) is described in this entry. What it recognizes is unknown. For ophthalmopathy patients, the Clinical Activity Score was at least 3 and the NOSPECS grade at least 4; duration was under 3 months. The PBMCs were taken from around 9.1 ml of fresh peripheral blood. The record originates from a study of T cells in Graves' hyperthyroidism and ophthalmopathy. Study-wide results and limits: Blood also carried most thyroid clonotypes expanded above 0.001.

Germline CDR1 is WSHSY and CDR2 is SAAADI. The CDR3 extends over 12 amino acids. V gave up 8 bases and J gave up 7 bases, with 14 bases separating them. TCR beta CDR3 region amplification was performed from RNA transcripts. TCR CDR3 underwent first-round RT-PCR with the HTBI primer set. TCRdb fed the multiplex PCR reads into MiXCR, producing one record per CDR3 protein. The sample holds a few hundred thousand distinct CDR3 sequences, approximately 15% seen once. The sequenced material came from blood. V is TRBV10-2 and J is TRBJ1-2, with D maybe TRBD1 (5 bases). This TCR was recovered from a woman aged 55-69 years with Graves' ophthalmopathy. The CDR3 coding sequence is TGCGCCAGCGGTGGGACTCGGGGTGGCTACACCTTC. Amino acid sequence: CASGGTRGGYTF.